This TCR beta chain was recovered during a study of beta chain features in type 1 diabetes (dated by TCRdb to the late 2010s). Broadly, across the study: Mean age, gender distribution, total cell number and subset yield were not different between patients and healthy donors. Whereas all 28 donors provided naive and central memory subsets, regulatory and stem cell-like memory subsets were isolated from just 8 patients and about eight healthy donors. A total of about 110,000,000 sorted cells were examined across all samples, and a strong correlation was observed between cell number per subset and RNA yield. In the study, recently diagnosed type 1 diabetes patients and matched healthy donors were compared on the TCRB repertoires of their sorted circulating CD4+ T cell subsets. Study-wide conclusions, independent of this receptor: HLA sub-analyses involved small numbers of individuals, so any influence of HLA type on TCRB rearrangement remained unresolved. Because cDNA was sequenced instead of genomic DNA, highly expressing activated cells could be over-represented, though the groups showed no difference in activation or CD3 levels. Shorter templates might be favored by PCR, yet because patient and control samples were amplified and corrected together, any such skew would affect both groups equally. At VDJ recombination sites, type 1 diabetes patients had fewer insertions and more deleted nucleotides, which implies abnormalities in thymic rearrangement. Naive, central memory and regulatory TCRB repertoires appeared more similar among patients than among healthy donors. In all four CD4+ subsets, TCRB CDR3 length was moderately but significantly shorter in type 1 diabetes patients.

As encoded in the germline V gene, CDR1 is SQVTM while CDR2 is ANQGSEA. The CDR3 runs 15 amino acids, cysteine and phenylalanine included. Only CDR3 DNA is held: 45 bases, read in frame from base 1. V is cut by 0 bases and J by 4 bases, and the space between the germline ends is 15 bases. This clone was recorded a few times. No antigen is known for it. No much larger clone exists at a distance of one base, and base qualities are not known. All of the isolated RNA was reverse transcribed with the High Capacity cDNA Reverse Transcription Kit, so expressed TCRB transcripts were sequenced. Deep immunoSEQ sequencing was applied to naive, central memory and regulatory T cell samples, giving an average of about 3.8 million total reads per sample. Sorted cells were lysed in RLT buffer and RNA was extracted with DNase-treated RNeasy Micro or Mini kits, depending on cell number. To prevent cross-contamination, every cell subset was processed on its own, while patient and healthy donor samples were processed together. Using the immunoSEQ multiplex PCR, TCRB sequences were amplified from cDNA into 87-bp fragments spanning the CDR3 region. Sequencing of the amplicons was done on the Illumina HiSeq platform. The study's own analysis went as follows. PCR bias was corrected computationally using synthetic template baselines, and reads within Hamming distance 2 were collapsed, with unmergeable singletons discarded. Reads were aligned to IMGT to assign V, D and J genes, CDR3 length, and insertions or deletions at six rearrangement sites. Within each subset, clonotype counts were normalized to sorted cell number, and only after that were true diversity and Gini coefficients computed with the tcR R package. The overlap coefficient, calculated on TCRB nucleotide sequences, was used to quantify repertoire sharing. Out-of-frame TCRB sequences from naive cells were analyzed as a proxy for the pre-selection repertoire. TCRdb provides this immuneACCESS table in a form limited to in-frame rearrangements. Some clones are lacking; in checked studies, under half of them reflect an unresolved V gene, and why the rest are absent is not known. V and J calls and clone size follow that table, whereas D and trimming were derived from the DNA. Across this sample there are roughly 280,000 clones, with about 23% seen only once. The biggest ten clones account for around 0.011% of the sample.

Each donor gave one peripheral blood draw, roughly 110 mL on average, collected into heparinised tubes. Naive, central memory, regulatory and stem cell-like memory CD4+ T cells were sorted on a BD FACSAria II using a panel including CD45RO, CCR7, CD25, CD127, CD95 and CD27. Every sorted population had a purity above 95%. PBMCs were isolated immediately by Lymphoprep density gradient centrifugation and stained directly without culture. So that batch effects would be minimized, each experiment stained and sorted samples in pairs, pairing one healthy donor with one patient. The chain uses TRBV29-1 and TRBJ1-2; the best D guess is TRBD1, with 5 bases matching. The sequence came from a woman in her twenties or thirties with type 1 diabetes. Sequenced input: naive CD4+ T cells from blood. The cell subset or site label, as the study defines it: true naive CD4+ T cells. The CDR3 reads as follows: CSVEDPNRLGYGYTF. The base sequence is TGCAGCGTTGAAGACCCCAACAGGTTGGGCTATGGCTACACCTTC.